The 11 T cell receptor beta chains below were found in one sample sequenced in a study of T-cell memory formation after mild COVID-19. TCRdb called the 5' RACE reads again in MiXCR, with one record for every CDR3 protein. The sample includes some 68,000 distinct CDR3 sequences, over 15% of them seen just once. The sample consisted of PBMCs or a T cell subset sorted from them (not recorded which). The receptors originated from an adult woman who had mild COVID-19 (a few samples of this study predate the infection). Cell type and time point are not known.

This clonotype occurred a few times. This chain uses TRBV4-3 with TRBJ2-3; TRBD2 aligns across 8 bases. This CDR3 region has 16 residues. Germline CDR1 LGHNA, CDR2 YSLEER. V shed 0 bases and J 5 bases; nucleotides not matched to a gene: 7. In nucleotides, the CDR3 is TGCGCCAGCAGCCAAGAAGAGCGGGAGCAAGGAGATACGCAGTATTTT. Translated, it gives CASSQEEREQGDTQYF.

The genes are TRBV7-9 and TRBJ2-2; 8 positions match TRBD1. CDR1 is SEHNR and CDR2 is FQNEAQ in the germline V gene (reference sequence). The trim removed 2 bases at V and 5 bases at J, leaving 7 bases unmatched. This CDR3 has 16 residues. CDR3 DNA: TGTGCCAGCAGCTTAAGGCAGGGGGCGAGGACCGGGGAGCTGTTTTTT. Translation: CASSLRQGARTGELFF.

This clonotype was counted ten times or more. This chain joins TRBV6-2 or TRBV6-3 and TRBJ2-6; the D is unclear. This CDR3 has 15 amino acids. Germline V CDR1 and CDR2: MNHEY, SVGEGT. Deletions cut 2 bases from V and 0 bases from J, with 5 bases between. The CDR3 loop is CASSYRVSGANVLTF. CDR3 nucleotide sequence: TGTGCCAGCAGTTACAGAGTCTCTGGGGCCAACGTCCTGACTTTC.

This clonotype was observed a few times. The chain links TRBV7-9 to TRBJ2-7; D unclear. V lost 1 base to trimming and J lost 1 base, with 11 bases between them. The CDR3 has 15 residues. The germline gives CDR1 SEHNR, CDR2 FQNEAQ (reference sequence). The CDR3 region is CASSLEDVVSYEQYF. The CDR3, as DNA: TGTGCCAGCAGCTTAGAAGACGTAGTTTCCTACGAGCAGTACTTC.

This chain links TRBV7-2 with TRBJ1-1, with D hard to call. V was shortened by 1 base and J by 5 bases, with 5 bases between the two germline ends. Per germline, CDR1 SGHTA and CDR2 FQGNSA. CDR3 length equals 12 residues. The CDR3 DNA sequence: TGTGCCAGCAGCTTAGATTGGACTGAAGCTTTCTTT. Amino acids: CASSLDWTEAFF.

This clonotype has only a few counts. The V and J genes are TRBV12-3 or TRBV12-4 and TRBJ1-5; D not certain. Trimming cost V 7 bases and J 4 bases, with 11 bases left between them. CDR3 length: 13 amino acids. CDR3 in amino acids: CASKLPGNQPQHF. In DNA form, the CDR3 reads TGTGCCAGCAAGCTACCTGGGAATCAGCCCCAGCATTTT.

The V call is TRBV7-8, the J call TRBJ2-1, with D hard to call. V was shortened by 5 bases and J by 5 bases, with 19 bases between the two germline ends. CDR3 length: 16 residues. Germline CDR1 SGHVS, CDR2 FQNEAQ. This chain's CDR3 is CASSPPGRMGHNEQFF. The CDR3 bases are TGTGCCAGCAGCCCACCTGGCCGAATGGGTCACAATGAGCAGTTCTTC.

This clonotype was observed a few times. The chain recombines TRBV29-1 with TRBJ2-7, with 7 bases identical to TRBD1. CDR1 is SQVTM, CDR2 ANQGSEA, per germline. The CDR3 length is 13 residues. Trimming cost V 2 bases and J 2 bases; bases outside gene matches: 3. DNA for the CDR3: TGCAGCGTTGAATACGGGACAGCCTACGAGCAGTACTTC. As protein: CSVEYGTAYEQYF.

The V and J genes are TRBV4-1 and TRBJ2-7; D could derive from TRBD1 or TRBD2 (5 bases each). With 8 bases removed from V and 1 base from J, the gap between germline ends came to 12 bases. The germline V gene encodes CDR1 MGHRA and CDR2 YSYEKL. This CDR3 has 13 residues. CDR3 DNA: TGCGCCAGCCGCCGGGACGGATCCTACGAGCAGTACTTC. This encodes CASRRDGSYEQYF.

This clonotype has only a few counts. The V call is TRBV9, the J call TRBJ1-2; the match to TRBD1 covers 7 bases. Losses at the gene ends were 0 bases for V and 4 bases for J; bases not matched to a gene: 6. CDR3 length equals 15 residues. Germline V gene data show CDR1 as SGDLS and CDR2 as YYNGEE. CDR3: CASSVGTGGSYGYTF. Written as DNA, the CDR3 is TGTGCCAGCAGCGTAGGGACAGGAGGTTCCTATGGCTACACCTTC.

This chain joins TRBV5-1 and TRBJ2-1; D is unresolved. Germline loops: CDR1 SGHRS, CDR2 YFSETQ. V was cut by 5 bases and J by 8 bases, with 11 bases left in between. The CDR3 covers 12 residues. In nucleotides, the CDR3 is TGCGCCAGCAGGACATCAGCCGATGAGCAGTTCTTC. Translation: CASRTSADEQFF.